This TCR beta chain was identified during a study of blood T cell repertoires in COVID-19. The wider study: Sample material is recorded as cDNA or gDNA derived from T cells, B-cell-depleted T cells, or PBMCs.

The Seattle patients, enrolled during active infection, were followed longitudinally. Per the study methods: From reference gene primer amplification, estimates of nucleated cell counts were derived. Some clones are missing from TCRdb's copy, which holds only in-frame ones; the method was immunoSEQ multiplex PCR. That table supplies the V and J calls and clone size; D and trimming were determined from the DNA. The sample yields a few hundred thousand clones, approximately 90% seen once. With 3 bases clipped from V and 6 bases from J, the junction kept 15 bases outside the gene matches. This CDR3 is built from 18 residues. CDR1 and CDR2 (germline): SGHVS, FQNEAQ.

This clonotype was obtained from a woman aged 45-65 years with COVID-19, enrolled during active disease. Sequencing used peripheral blood. The chain employs TRBV7-8 and TRBJ2-1, with 9 positions matching TRBD1. The CDR3 DNA is TGTGCCAGCAGCTTGCCTCGACAGGGGGGACTTGAGGGCAATGAGCAGTTCTTC. Translating gives CASSLPRQGGLEGNEQFF.